The entry below gives a single T cell receptor beta chain sequence along with its context. Its target is unknown. Both 60 Vbeta primers and 13 Jbeta primers went into the PCR. This table comes from immunoSEQ multiplex PCR, and its TCRdb copy is limited to in-frame clones, with some not included. The sample shows about 51,000 clones, and 25% to 30% sits with its ten largest clones. The data were taken from a study of cytomegalovirus exposure and HLA in healthy donors. Study-level information: There were tens of millions of unique TCRs (from HLA-typed donors) in an early data release. Study-level points and caveats: Among immune exposure information, only CMV serostatus was available. The authors confirmed in vitro that three CMV-associated chains were specific for CMV antigens.

Although they were nominally healthy when sampled, donors likely had unrecorded immune exposures. CDR1 is SEHNR, CDR2 FQNEAQ, per germline (reference sequence). This CDR3 spans 19 amino acids. After removal of 1 base from V and 1 base from J, the junction contained 5 bases not matched to a gene. The source material was PBMCs. This receptor was identified in a man in his forties or fifties in good health and CMV-seropositive. The chain carries TRBV7-9 and TRBJ2-1; 15 positions agree with TRBD2. CDR3 region: CASSLGTSGRAASYNEQFF. The CDR3 bases are TGTGCCAGCAGCTTAGGGACTAGCGGGAGGGCCGCATCCTACAATGAGCAGTTCTTC.